This TCR beta chain was recorded in a study of human T cells and chemical hapten exposure. Study summary: Subjects had 2% DPC placed on about 2 cm by about 2 cm of upper inner arm skin for sensitization.

Indicated time point: patch test 2, 6 weeks after DPC sensitization. Treatment defined: therapeutic diphenylcyclopropenone sensitization with weekly scalp DPC. From germline, CDR1 is LGHNA and CDR2 YSLEER. The CDR3 is made up of 14 amino acids. Trimming cost V 1 base and J 9 bases, with 16 bases left between them. Library preparation tagged each individual cDNA molecule with a unique molecular identifier. Via MiXCR, TCRdb re-called the RACE reads, giving one row per CDR3 protein. The sample lists a few hundred thousand distinct CDR3 sequences, about 6.3% seen once, with about 5% in the top ten. The chain recombines TRBV4-3 with TRBJ2-7, with D unclear. The specimen comprised whole blood, sampled in connection with sensitization to the hapten diphenylcyclopropenone (DPC). This receptor was obtained from a woman aged 18 to 35 with alopecia areata. Some clones in this sample may be carry-over from other donors' samples. This CDR3 reads CASSQGRFLGGQYF. As DNA, the CDR3 is TGCGCCAGCAGCCAAGGCAGGTTTCTAGGCGGGCAGTACTTC.